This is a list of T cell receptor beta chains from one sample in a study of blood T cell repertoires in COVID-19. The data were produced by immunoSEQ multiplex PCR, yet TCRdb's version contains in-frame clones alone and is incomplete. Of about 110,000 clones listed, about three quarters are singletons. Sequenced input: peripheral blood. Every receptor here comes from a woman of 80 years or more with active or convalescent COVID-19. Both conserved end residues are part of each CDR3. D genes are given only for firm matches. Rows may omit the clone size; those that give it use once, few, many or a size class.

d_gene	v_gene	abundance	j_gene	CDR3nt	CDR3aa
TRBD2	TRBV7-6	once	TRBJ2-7	TGTGCCAGCAGCTTAGGGGTTAGCGGGATCTACGAGCAGTACTTC	CASSLGVSGIYEQYF
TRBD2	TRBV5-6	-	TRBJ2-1	TGTGCCAGCAGCCCCCGGACTAGCGGTTACAATGAGCAGTTCTTC	CASSPRTSGYNEQFF
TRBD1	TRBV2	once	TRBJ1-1	TGTGCCAGCCGCCGAGACAGGGCCACTGAAGCTTTCTTT	CASRRDRATEAFF
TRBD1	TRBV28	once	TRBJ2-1	TGTGCCAGCATGGGGACAGGGGATTGGAATGAGCAGTTCTTC	CASMGTGDWNEQFF
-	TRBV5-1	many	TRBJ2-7	TGCGCCAGCAGCCCCGCAGGACAAGCCTACGAGCAGTACTTC	CASSPAGQAYEQYF
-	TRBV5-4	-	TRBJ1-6	TGTGCCAGCAGCTTGGGCCAGAATTCACCCCTCCACTTT	CASSLGQNSPLHF
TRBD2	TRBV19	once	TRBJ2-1	TGTGCCAGTAGTATTCTAGCGGTCTCCTACAATGAGCAGTTCTTC	CASSILAVSYNEQFF
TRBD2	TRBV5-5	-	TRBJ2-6	TGTGCCAGCAGCTTTACTAGCGGTCTTTCTGGGGCCAACGTCCTGACTTTC	CASSFTSGLSGANVLTF
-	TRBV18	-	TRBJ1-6	TGTGCCAGCTCACAGGGGGGGATTGACTCACCCCTCCACTTT	CASSQGGIDSPLHF
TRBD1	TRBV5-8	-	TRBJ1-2	TGTGCCAGCAGCCGGACAGGGGGACCCCGGGGCTACACCTTC	CASSRTGGPRGYTF
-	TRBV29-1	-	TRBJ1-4	TGCAGCGCTATAGGCAGGTATAATGAAGACCTGTTTTTT	CSAIGRYNEDLFF
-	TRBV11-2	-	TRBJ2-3	TGTGCCAGCAGCCCCGTTTTTTACACAGATACGCAGTATTTT	CASSPVFYTDTQYF
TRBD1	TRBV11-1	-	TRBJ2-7	TGTGCCAGCAGCCCATCCGGACAGGTCTCCTACGAGCAGTACTTC	CASSPSGQVSYEQYF
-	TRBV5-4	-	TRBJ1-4	TGTGCCAGCAGCTTGGTTTCTACCGGGAACGATGAAAAACTGTTTTTT	CASSLVSTGNDEKLFF
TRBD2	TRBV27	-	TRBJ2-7	TGTGCCAGCCAAGTTGGGCTAGCGGGAGGGCACTACGAGCAGTACTTC	CASQVGLAGGHYEQYF
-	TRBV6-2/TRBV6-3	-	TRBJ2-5	TGTGCCAGCAGCTTGGCCGGGTGGCAAAAGACCCAGTACTTC	CASSLAGWQKTQYF
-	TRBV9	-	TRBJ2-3	TGTGCCAGCAGCGTGGGTAGCAGCCTCACAGATACGCAGTATTTT	CASSVGSSLTDTQYF
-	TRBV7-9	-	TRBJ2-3	TGTGCCAGCAGCTTAACCCTAAGCACAGATACGCAGTATTTT	CASSLTLSTDTQYF
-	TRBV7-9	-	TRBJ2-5	TGTGCCAGCAGCACCCAGCAAGAGACCCAGTACTTC	CASSTQQETQYF
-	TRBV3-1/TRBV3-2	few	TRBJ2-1	TGTGCCAGCAGCCAAGGCCTGGCCCTCTCCTACAATGAGCAGTTCTTC	CASSQGLALSYNEQFF
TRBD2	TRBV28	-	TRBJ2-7	TGTGCCAGCAGTCCCAGCGGGGGGTACGAGCAGTACTTC	CASSPSGGYEQYF
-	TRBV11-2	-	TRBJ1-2	TGTGCCAGCAGCTCCCCCCGGGGATCCTCCTCCGATGGCTACACCTTC	CASSSPRGSSSDGYTF
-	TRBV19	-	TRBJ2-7	TGTGCCAGTAGTGCAGGGGAGACGTACGAGCAGTACTTC	CASSAGETYEQYF
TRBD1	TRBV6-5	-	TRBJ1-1	TGTGCCAGCATGCTGACAGGGGACACTGAAGCTTTCTTT	CASMLTGDTEAFF
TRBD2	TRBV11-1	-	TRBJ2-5	TGTGCCAGCAGCTTAGTCCCCGGGGGGCAAGAGACCCAGTACTTC	CASSLVPGGQETQYF
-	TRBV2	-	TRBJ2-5	TGTGCCAGCAGTATCGGGACAAACAAAGAAGAGACCCAGTACTTC	CASSIGTNKEETQYF
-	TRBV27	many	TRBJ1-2	TGTGCCAGCAGTTTACGCAGGGACTTCTATGGCTACACCTTC	CASSLRRDFYGYTF
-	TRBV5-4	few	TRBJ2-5	TGTGCCAGCAGCTTGGGGGACTCCAACCAAGAGACCCAGTACTTC	CASSLGDSNQETQYF
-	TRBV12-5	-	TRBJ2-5	TGTGCTAGTGGTTTGGGTGCTAGCGCGGGTACGGAGACCCAGTACTTC	CASGLGASAGTETQYF
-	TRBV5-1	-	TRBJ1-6	TGCGCCAGCAGCTTGTCCGCCACAGGGTCGGATTCACCCCTCCACTTT	CASSLSATGSDSPLHF
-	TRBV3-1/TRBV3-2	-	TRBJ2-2	TGTGCCAGCAGCCAAGTGCCAGAGGCCGGGGAGCTGTTTTTT	CASSQVPEAGELFF
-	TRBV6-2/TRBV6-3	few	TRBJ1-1	TGTGCCAGCAGTCCCCACGACAGCCTCCAGAGAGCTTTCTTT	CASSPHDSLQRAFF
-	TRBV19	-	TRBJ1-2	TGTGCCAGTAGTAAGGCAGGAACCTATGGCTACACCTTC	CASSKAGTYGYTF
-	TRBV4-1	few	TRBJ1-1	TGCGCCAGCGGCTTCAGGATGGCGGGCAGGCCCACTGAAGCTTTCTTT	CASGFRMAGRPTEAFF
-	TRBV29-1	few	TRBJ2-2	TGCAGCGTTGAAGAAGTGGGGACACGGAACACCGGGGAGCTGTTTTTT	CSVEEVGTRNTGELFF
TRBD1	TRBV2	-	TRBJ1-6	TGTGCCAGCAGGTCCGGACAGGGTTCACCCCTCCACTTT	CASRSGQGSPLHF
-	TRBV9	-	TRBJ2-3	TGTGCCAGCAGCCCTCACGGTAATGGAGATACGCAGTATTTT	CASSPHGNGDTQYF
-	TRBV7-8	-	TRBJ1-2	TGTGCCAGCAGCCGGGGTGCAGGAAACTATGGCTACACCTTC	CASSRGAGNYGYTF
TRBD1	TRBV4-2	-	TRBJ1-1	TGTGCCAGCAGCCAACCCCGGACAGGTGAAGCTTTCTTT	CASSQPRTGEAFF
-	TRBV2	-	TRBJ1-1	TGTGCCAGCAGGTTCCCCCTCTCGAACACTGAAGCTTTCTTT	CASRFPLSNTEAFF
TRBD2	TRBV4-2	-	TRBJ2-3	TGTGCCAGCAGCCAAGTTGGCCCTACTAGCGGCAACAGCACAGATACGCAGTATTTT	CASSQVGPTSGNSTDTQYF
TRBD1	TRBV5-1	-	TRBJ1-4	TGCGCCAGCAGCTTGATGACAGGGAGTGAAAAACTGTTTTTT	CASSLMTGSEKLFF
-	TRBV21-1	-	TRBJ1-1	TGTGCCAGCAGCAAGGGGGACAGGATGAACACTGAAGCTTTCTTT	CASSKGDRMNTEAFF
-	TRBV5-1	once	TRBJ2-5	TGCGCCAGCAGCTATCAGACTAGTTCTCAGACCCAGTACTTC	CASSYQTSSQTQYF
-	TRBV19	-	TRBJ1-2	TGTGCCAGTAGTATAACTCTCGTTCGGCAATCCACTATTGACTATGGCTACACCTTC	CASSITLVRQSTIDYGYTF
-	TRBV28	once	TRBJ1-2	TGTGCCAGCAGTTTAGTTAACGGCGGTCTAAGCTACACCTTC	CASSLVNGGLSYTF
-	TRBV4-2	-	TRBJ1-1	TGTGCCAGCAGCCAAGATGGTCGAGGACAGACTGAAGCTTTCTTT	CASSQDGRGQTEAFF
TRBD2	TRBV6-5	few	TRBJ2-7	TGTGCCAGCAATCCCTCTAGCGGAACCTACGAGCAGTACTTC	CASNPSSGTYEQYF
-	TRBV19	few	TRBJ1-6	TGTGCCAGTAGCCCAGGGTTTGCCCGCCGAAGGAATTCACCCCTCCACTTT	CASSPGFARRRNSPLHF
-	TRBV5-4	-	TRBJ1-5	TGTGTCAGCAGCTTGGACGGGGGGGTTAGTCAGCCCCAGCATTTT	CVSSLDGGVSQPQHF
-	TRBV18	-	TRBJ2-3	TGTGCCAGCTCACCACCTTCTCGGAGTATAGATACGCAGTATTTT	CASSPPSRSIDTQYF